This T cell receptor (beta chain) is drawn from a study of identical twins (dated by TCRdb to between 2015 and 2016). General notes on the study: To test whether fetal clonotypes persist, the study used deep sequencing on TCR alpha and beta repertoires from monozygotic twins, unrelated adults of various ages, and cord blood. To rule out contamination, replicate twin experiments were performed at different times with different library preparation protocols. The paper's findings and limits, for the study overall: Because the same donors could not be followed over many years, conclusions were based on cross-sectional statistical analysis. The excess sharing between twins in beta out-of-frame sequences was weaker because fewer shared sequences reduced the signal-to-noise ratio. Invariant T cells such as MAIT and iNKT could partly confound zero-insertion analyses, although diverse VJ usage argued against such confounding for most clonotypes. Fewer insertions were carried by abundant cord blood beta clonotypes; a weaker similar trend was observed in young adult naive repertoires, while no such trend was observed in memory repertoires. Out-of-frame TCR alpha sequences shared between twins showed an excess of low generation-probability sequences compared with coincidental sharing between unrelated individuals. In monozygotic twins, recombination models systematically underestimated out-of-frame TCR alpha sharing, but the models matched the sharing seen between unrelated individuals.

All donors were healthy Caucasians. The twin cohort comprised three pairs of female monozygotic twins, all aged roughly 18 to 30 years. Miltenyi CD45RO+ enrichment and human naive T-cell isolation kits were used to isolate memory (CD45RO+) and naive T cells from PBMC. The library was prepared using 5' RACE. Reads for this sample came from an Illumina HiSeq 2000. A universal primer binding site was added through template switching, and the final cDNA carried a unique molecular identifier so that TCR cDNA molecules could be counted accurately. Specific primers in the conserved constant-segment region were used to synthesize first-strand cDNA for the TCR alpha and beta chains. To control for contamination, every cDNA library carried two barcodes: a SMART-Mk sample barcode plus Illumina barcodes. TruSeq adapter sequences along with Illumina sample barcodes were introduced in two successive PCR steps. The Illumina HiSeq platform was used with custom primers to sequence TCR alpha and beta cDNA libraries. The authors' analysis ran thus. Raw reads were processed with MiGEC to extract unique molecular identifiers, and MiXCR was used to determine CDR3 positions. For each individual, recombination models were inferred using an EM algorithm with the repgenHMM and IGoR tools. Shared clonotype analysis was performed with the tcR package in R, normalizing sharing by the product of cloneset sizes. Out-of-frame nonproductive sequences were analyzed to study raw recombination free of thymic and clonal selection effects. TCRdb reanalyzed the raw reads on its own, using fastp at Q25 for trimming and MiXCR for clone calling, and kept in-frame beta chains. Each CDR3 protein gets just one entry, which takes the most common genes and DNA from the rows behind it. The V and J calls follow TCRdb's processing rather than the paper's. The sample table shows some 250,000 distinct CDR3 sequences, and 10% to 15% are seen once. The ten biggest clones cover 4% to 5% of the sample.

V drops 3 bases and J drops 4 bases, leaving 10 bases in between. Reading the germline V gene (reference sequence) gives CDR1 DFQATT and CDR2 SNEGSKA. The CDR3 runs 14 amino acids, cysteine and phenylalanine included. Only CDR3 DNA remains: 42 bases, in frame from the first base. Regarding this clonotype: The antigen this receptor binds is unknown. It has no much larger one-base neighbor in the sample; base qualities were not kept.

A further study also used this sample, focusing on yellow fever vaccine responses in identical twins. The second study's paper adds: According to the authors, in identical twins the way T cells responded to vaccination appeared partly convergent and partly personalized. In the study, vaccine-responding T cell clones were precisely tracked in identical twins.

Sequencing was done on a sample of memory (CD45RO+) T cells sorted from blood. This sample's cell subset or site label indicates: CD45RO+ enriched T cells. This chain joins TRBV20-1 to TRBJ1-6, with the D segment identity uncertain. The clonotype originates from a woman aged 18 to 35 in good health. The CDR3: CSASYVAYNSPLHF. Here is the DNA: TGCAGTGCTAGTTATGTGGCGTATAATTCACCCCTCCACTTT.